The source of this TCR beta chain is a study of technical replicates of blood from a handful of donors. Clones were read by immunoSEQ multiplex PCR, and TCRdb kept only the in-frame ones, dropping some. The sample lists about 58,000 clones, around 96% occurring once. CDR3 size: 18 residues. The V gene's germline CDR1 is SGHTS and CDR2 YDEGEE. Trimming left V 0 bases short and J 0 bases short, with 15 bases between. The V call is TRBV5-8, the J call TRBJ2-2; possibly TRBD1 for D (5 bases). Sequencing was done on a sample of PBMCs. The TCR was taken from a human donor in good health. Some clones in this sample may be carry-over from other donors' samples. CDR3 amino acids: CASSLEGFMDSNTGELFF. The CDR3 bases are TGTGCCAGCAGCTTGGAGGGGTTTATGGATTCGAACACCGGGGAGCTGTTTTTT.